This TCR beta chain was observed in a study of radiotherapy plus CTLA-4 blockade in lung cancer. About the research overall: Objective responses occurred in about a sixth of patients; around 30% had disease control. Study-wide results and limits: Increased serum interferon-beta after radiation also reportedly predicted response strongly. TCR clones of tumor origin grew in blood after radiotherapy plus ipilimumab.

Comment on this clone: Its target is not known.

Only in-frame clones appear in the TCRdb table, and some are missing; sequencing was by immunoSEQ multiplex PCR. The data contain roughly 86,000 clones, over 80% of them singletons. The ends were cut back, 3 bases at V and 2 bases at J, with 11 bases in the middle. The CDR3 spans 14 residues. Germline V lookup: CDR1 ENHRY, CDR2 SYGVKD. The chain combines TRBV10-3 with TRBJ2-7, with D maybe TRBD1 (6 bases). Specimen: peripheral blood, collected from a patient treated with radiotherapy plus ipilimumab. This clonotype was sampled from a human donor with non-small cell lung cancer who had stable disease on radiotherapy plus ipilimumab. The CDR3, as DNA: TGTGCCATCAGTGATGGAAAGGGGGCCTACGAGCAGTACTTC. This translates into CAISDGKGAYEQYF.